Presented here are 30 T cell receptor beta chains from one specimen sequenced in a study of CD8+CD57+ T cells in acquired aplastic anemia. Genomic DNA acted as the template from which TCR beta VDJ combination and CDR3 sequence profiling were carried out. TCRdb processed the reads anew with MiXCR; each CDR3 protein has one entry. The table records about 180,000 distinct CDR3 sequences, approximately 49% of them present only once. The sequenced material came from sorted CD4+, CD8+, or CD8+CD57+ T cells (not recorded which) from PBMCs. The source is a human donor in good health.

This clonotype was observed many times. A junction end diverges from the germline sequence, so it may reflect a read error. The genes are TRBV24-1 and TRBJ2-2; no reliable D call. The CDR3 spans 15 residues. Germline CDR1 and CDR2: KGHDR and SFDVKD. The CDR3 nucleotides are TGTGCCACCAGTGGTTTGGGGTCGAACACCGGGGAGCTGTTTTTT. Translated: CATSGLGSNTGELFF.

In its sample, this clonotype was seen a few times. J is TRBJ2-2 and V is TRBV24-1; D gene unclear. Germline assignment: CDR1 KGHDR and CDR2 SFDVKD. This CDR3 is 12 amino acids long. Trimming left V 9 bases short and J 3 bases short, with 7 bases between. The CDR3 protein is CATSGDTGELFF. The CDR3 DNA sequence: TGTGCCACCTCTGGGGACACCGGGGAGCTGTTTTTT.

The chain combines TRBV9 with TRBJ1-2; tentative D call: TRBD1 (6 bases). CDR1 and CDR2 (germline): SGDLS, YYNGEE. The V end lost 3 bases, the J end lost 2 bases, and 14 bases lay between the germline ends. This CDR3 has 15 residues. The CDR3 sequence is CASSAQGGQNYGYTF. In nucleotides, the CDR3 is TGTGCCAGCAGCGCACAGGGAGGACAGAACTATGGCTACACCTTC.

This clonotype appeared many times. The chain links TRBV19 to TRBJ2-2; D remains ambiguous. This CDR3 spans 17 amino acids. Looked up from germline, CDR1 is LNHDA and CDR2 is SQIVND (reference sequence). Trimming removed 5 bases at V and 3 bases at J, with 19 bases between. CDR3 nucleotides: TGTGCCAGTAGTTGGGCCCGTCGCAGTTCGGACACCGGGGAGCTGTTTTTT. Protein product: CASSWARRSSDTGELFF. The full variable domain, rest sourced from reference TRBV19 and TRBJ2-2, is DGGITQSPKYLFRKEGQNVTLSCEQNLNHDAMYWYRQDPGQGLRLIYYSQIVNDFQKGDIAEGYSVSREKKESFPLTVTSAQKNPTAFYLCASSWARRSSDTGELFFGEGSRLTVL.

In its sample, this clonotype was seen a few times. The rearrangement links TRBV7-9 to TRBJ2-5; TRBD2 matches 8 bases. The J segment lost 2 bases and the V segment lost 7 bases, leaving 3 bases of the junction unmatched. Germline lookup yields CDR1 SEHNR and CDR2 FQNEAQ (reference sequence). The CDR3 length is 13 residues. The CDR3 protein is CASTTSGQETQYF. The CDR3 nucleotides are TGTGCCAGCACTACTAGCGGACAAGAGACCCAGTACTTC.

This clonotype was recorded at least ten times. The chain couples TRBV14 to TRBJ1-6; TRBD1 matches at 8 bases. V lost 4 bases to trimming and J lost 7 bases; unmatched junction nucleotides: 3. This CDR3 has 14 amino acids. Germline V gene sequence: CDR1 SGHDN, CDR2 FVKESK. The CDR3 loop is CASSPGQENSPLHF. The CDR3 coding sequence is TGTGCCAGCAGCCCGGGACAGGAGAATTCACCCCTCCACTTT.

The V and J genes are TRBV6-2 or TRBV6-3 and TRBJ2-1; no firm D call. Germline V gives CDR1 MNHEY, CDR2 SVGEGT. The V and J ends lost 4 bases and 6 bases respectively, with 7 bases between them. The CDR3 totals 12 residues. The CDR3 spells CASSSTLNEQFF. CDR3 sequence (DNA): TGTGCCAGCAGTTCGACCCTCAATGAGCAGTTCTTC.

The CDR3 spells CASSIGQGAGELFF. The DNA for the CDR3 is TGTGCCAGTAGTATAGGACAGGGGGCCGGGGAGCTGTTTTTT. The chain uses TRBV19 and TRBJ2-2, with TRBD1 identical over 9 bases. Looked up from germline, CDR1 is LNHDA and CDR2 is SQIVND (reference sequence). Losses at the gene ends were 1 base for V and 6 bases for J; bases not matched to a gene: 0. The CDR3 covers 14 residues.

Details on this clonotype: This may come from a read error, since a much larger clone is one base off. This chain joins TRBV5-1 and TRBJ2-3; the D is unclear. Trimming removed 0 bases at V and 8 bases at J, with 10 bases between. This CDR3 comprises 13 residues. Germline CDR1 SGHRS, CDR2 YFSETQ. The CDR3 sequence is CASSLGVLGTQYF. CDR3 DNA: TGCGCCAGCAGCTTGGGAGTCTTAGGTACGCAGTATTTT.

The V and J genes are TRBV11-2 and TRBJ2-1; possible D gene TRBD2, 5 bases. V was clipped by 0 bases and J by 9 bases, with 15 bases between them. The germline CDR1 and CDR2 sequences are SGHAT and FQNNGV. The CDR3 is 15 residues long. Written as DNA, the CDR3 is TGTGCCAGCAGCTTAGACAGCGAGAGAGGGCGTGAGCAGTTCTTC. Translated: CASSLDSERGREQFF.

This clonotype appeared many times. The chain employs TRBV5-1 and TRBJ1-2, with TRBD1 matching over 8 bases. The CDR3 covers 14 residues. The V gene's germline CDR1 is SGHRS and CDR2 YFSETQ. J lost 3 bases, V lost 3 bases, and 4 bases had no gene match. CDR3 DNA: TGCGCCAGCAGCTCGAGGACAGGGCACTATGGCTACACCTTC. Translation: CASSSRTGHYGYTF.

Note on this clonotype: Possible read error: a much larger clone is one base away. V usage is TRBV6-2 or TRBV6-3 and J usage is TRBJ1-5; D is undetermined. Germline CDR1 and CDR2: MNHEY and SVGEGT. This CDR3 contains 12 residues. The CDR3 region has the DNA TGTGCCAGCAGGCTAAGGGAGCAGCCCCGGCATTTT. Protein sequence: CASRLREQPRHF.

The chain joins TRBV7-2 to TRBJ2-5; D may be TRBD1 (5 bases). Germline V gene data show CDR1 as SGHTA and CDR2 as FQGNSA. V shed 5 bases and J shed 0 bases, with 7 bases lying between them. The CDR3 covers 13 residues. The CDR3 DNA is TGTGCCAGCAGCCGACAGAACCAAGAGACCCAGTACTTC. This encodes CASSRQNQETQYF.

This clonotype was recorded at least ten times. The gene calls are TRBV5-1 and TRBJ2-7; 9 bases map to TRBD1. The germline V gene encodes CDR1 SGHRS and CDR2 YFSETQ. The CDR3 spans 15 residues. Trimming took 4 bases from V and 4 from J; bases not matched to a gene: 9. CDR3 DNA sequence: TGCGCCAGCAGCACGGGGACAGGGATGGTGTACGAGCAGTACTTC. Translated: CASSTGTGMVYEQYF.

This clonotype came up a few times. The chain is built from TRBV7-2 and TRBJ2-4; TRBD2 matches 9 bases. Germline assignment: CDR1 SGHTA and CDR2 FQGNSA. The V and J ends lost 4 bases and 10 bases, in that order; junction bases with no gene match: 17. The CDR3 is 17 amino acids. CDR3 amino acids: CASSSQSSGTHLGIQYF. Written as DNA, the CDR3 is TGTGCCAGCAGCTCCCAGTCTAGCGGGACCCATCTGGGGATTCAGTACTTC.

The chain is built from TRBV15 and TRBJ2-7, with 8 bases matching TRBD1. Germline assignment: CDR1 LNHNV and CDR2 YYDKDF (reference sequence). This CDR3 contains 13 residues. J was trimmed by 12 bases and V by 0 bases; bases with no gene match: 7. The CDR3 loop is CATSRDLWDRPYF. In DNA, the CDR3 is TGTGCCACCAGCAGAGATCTTTGGGACAGGCCGTACTTC.

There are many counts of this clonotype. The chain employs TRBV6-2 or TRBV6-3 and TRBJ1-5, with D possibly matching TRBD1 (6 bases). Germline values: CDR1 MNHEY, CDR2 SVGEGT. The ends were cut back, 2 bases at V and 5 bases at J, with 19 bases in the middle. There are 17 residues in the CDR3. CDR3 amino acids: CASSYAFSLQGYQPQHF. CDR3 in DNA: TGTGCCAGCAGTTACGCGTTCAGTCTCCAGGGGTATCAGCCCCAGCATTTT.

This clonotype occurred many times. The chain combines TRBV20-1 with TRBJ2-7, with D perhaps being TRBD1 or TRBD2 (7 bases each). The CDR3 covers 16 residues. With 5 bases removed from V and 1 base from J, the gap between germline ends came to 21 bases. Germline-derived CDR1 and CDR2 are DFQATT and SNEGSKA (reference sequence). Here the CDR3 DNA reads TGCAGTGCTCGCCGGACAGGACTAGGCCCTTCCTACGAGCAGTACTTC. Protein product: CSARRTGLGPSYEQYF.

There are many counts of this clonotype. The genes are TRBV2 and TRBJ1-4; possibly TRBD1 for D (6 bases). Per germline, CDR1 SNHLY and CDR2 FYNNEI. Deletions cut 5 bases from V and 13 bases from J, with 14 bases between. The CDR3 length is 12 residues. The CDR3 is CASSSTGWRLFF. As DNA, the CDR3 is TGTGCCAGCAGTTCCACAGGGTGGCGACTGTTTTTT.

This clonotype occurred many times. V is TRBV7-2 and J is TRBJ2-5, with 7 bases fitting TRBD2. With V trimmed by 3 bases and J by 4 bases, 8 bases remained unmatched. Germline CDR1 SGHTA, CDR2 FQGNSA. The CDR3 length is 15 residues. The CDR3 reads CASSFIGGGVETQYF. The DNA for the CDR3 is TGTGCCAGCAGCTTTATTGGGGGGGGAGTAGAGACCCAGTACTTC.

CDR3 sequence reads: CASSLGSGRAVSEQFF. CDR3 DNA sequence: TGTGCCAGCAGCTTAGGTAGCGGGAGGGCCGTTAGTGAGCAGTTCTTC. This chain uses TRBV11-2 with TRBJ2-1; 11 nucleotides line up with TRBD2. CDR1 and CDR2 (germline): SGHAT, FQNNGV. The ends lost 1 base at V and 9 bases at J; junction bases unmatched: 8. There are 16 residues in the CDR3.

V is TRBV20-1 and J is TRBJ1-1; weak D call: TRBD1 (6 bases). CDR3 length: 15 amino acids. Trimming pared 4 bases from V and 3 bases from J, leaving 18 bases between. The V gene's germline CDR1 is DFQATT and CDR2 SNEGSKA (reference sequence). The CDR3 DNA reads TGCAGTGCTATTTTGCCACTGGGGGGCCACACTGAAGCTTTCTTT. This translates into CSAILPLGGHTEAFF.

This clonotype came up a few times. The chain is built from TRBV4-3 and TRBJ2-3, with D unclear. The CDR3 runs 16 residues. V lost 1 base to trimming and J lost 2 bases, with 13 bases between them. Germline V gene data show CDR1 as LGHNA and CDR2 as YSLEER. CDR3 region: CASSQVGAFSTDTQYF. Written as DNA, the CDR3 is TGCGCCAGCAGCCAAGTCGGAGCCTTTTCCACAGATACGCAGTATTTT.

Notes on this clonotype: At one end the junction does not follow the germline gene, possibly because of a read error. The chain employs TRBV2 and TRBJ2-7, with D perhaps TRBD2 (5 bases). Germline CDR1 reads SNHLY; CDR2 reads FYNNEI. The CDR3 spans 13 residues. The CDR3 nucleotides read TGTGCCAGCGGTGAAGGAGGCTCGTACGAGCAGTACTTC. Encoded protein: CASGEGGSYEQYF.

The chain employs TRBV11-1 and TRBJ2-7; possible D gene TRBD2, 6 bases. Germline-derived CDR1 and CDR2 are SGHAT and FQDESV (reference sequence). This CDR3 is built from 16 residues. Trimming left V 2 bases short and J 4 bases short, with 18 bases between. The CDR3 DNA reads TGTGCCAGCAGCTTATACCGGGACTGGGGGAGGTACGAGCAGTACTTC. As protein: CASSLYRDWGRYEQYF. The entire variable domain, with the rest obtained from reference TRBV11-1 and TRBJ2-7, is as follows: EAEVAQSPRYKITEKSQAVAFWCDPISGHATLYWYRQILGQGPELLVQFQDESVVDDSQLPKDRFSAERLKGVDSTLKIQPAELGDSAMYLCASSLYRDWGRYEQYFGPGTRLTVT.

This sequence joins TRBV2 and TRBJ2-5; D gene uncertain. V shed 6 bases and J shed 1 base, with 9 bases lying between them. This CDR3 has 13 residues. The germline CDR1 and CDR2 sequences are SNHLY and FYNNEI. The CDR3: CASRIRAQETQYF. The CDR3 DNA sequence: TGTGCCAGCAGAATCCGGGCCCAAGAGACCCAGTACTTC.

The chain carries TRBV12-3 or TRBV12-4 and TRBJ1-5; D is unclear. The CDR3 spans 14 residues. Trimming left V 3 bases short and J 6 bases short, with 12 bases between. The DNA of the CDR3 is TGTGCCAGCAGTTTCGGGTCATGGGGTCAGCCCCAGCATTTT. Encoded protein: CASSFGSWGQPQHF.

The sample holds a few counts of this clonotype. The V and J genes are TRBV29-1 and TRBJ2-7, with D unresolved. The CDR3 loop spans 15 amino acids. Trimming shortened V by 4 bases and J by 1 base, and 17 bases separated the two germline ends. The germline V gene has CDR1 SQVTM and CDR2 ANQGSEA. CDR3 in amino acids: CSVVKGLQRSYEQYF. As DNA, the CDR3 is TGCAGCGTTGTGAAGGGCCTCCAACGGTCCTACGAGCAGTACTTC.

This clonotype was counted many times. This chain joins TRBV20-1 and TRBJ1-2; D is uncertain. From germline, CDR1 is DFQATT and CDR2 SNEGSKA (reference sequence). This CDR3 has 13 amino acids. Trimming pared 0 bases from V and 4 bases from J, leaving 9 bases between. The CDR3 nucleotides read TGCAGTGCTAGAGAAAGGGAAAGCTATGGCTACACCTTC. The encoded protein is CSARERESYGYTF.

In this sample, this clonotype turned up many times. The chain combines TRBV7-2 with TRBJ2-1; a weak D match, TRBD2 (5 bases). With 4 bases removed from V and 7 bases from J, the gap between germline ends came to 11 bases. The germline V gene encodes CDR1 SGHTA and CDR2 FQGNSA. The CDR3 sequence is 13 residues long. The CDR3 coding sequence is TGTGCCAGCAGCTCCGAAGGAGGAAATGAGCAGTTCTTC. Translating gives CASSSEGGNEQFF.